This TCR beta chain stems from a study of PD-1 blockade in mismatch repair-deficient tumors. Study outcomes and limitations: After pembrolizumab, tumor-resident clones rose rapidly, then generally contracted before radiologic responses.

Assay used: immunoSEQ multiplex PCR; TCRdb lists only in-frame clones, some missing. The sample carries over 75,000 clones, around 85% recorded once. As concerns this clone: Its antigen is still unknown. A read error may produce the germline difference seen at one junction end.

The CDR3 has 13 residues. CDR1 and CDR2 (germline): SSHAT, FNYEAQ (reference sequence). This chain uses TRBV7-7 with TRBJ2-7; D perhaps matches TRBD2 (5 bases). The sequence was collected from an adult with mismatch repair-deficient cancer. The starting material was peripheral blood, obtained 12 weeks after starting pembrolizumab. This chain's CDR3 is CASSPLQGSEQYF. DNA for the CDR3: TGTGCTAGCAGCCCCCTCCAAGGGAGCGAGCAGTACTTC.